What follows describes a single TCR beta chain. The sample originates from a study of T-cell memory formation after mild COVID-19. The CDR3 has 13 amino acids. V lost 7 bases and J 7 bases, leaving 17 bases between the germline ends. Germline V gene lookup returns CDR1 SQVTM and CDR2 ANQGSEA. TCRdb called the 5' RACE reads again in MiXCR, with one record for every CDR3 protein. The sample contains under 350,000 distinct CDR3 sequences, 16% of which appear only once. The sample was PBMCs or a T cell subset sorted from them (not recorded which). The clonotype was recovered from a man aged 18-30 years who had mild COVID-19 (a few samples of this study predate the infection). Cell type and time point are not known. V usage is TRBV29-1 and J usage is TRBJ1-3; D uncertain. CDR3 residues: CSAGDFGVNTIYF. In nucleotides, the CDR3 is TGCAGCGCAGGAGATTTTGGTGTGAACACCATATATTTT.